These T cell receptor beta chains were read from a single sample in a study of shared clonotypes between healthy human individuals. TCRdb keeps only in-frame clones here, not all; method: immunoSEQ multiplex PCR. The profile shows around 2.5 million clones, roughly 93% of them singletons. Sequencing was done on a sample of naive CD4+ T cells from PBMCs. Every receptor here comes from a man younger than 35 in good health. Some clones in this sample may be carry-over from other donors' samples. CDR3s include the opening cysteine and the closing phenylalanine or tryptophan. A D gene is named only where the DNA matches it firmly. Not all rows give a size; the values are once, few, many and, for expanded clones, a class.

V	D	size	J	CDR3	DNA
TRBV5-8	-	-	TRBJ1-2	CASSPLGGDGYTF	TGTGCCAGCAGCCCCCTGGGGGGGGATGGCTACACCTTC
TRBV5-1	-	-	TRBJ1-4	CASSSPSGDEKLFF	TGCGCCAGCAGCTCTCCGTCGGGGGATGAAAAACTGTTTTTT
TRBV11-2	-	-	TRBJ2-7	CASSPSASEQYF	TGTGCCAGCAGCCCTAGCGCCTCCGAGCAGTACTTC
TRBV9	TRBD2	-	TRBJ2-1	CASSVDGTRRHNEQFF	TGTGCCAGCAGCGTAGACGGGACTAGGCGCCACAATGAGCAGTTCTTC
TRBV6-5	-	-	TRBJ1-4	CASSYLNEKLFF	TGTGCCAGCAGTTACTTAAATGAAAAACTGTTTTTT
TRBV7-9	TRBD1	-	TRBJ1-1	CASSTRTGPNTEAFF	TGTGCCAGCAGCACCAGGACAGGACCGAACACTGAAGCTTTCTTT
TRBV7-2	-	-	TRBJ1-2	CASSSFNQGYNYGYTF	TGTGCCAGCAGCTCTTTTAACCAGGGGTACAACTATGGCTACACCTTC
TRBV28	-	-	TRBJ2-7	CASRVLGLGGEQYF	TGTGCCAGCAGGGTACTAGGGCTTGGGGGCGAGCAGTACTTC
TRBV19	-	-	TRBJ2-1	CASSMKGVPRLF	TGTGCCAGTAGTATGAAAGGGGTCCCGAGGCTCTTC
TRBV30	-	-	TRBJ2-7	CAWASPRGGATYEQYF	TGTGCCTGGGCTTCCCCACGAGGCGGTGCAACCTACGAGCAGTACTTC
TRBV11-3	-	-	TRBJ2-1	CASSSGPPVYNEQFF	TGTGCCAGCAGCTCTGGGCCCCCTGTCTACAATGAGCAGTTCTTC
TRBV5-1	-	-	TRBJ1-3	CASRLTVNSGNTIYF	TGCGCCAGCAGGTTGACGGTGAACTCTGGAAACACCATATATTTT
TRBV7-6	-	-	TRBJ2-1	CASSPRFLNEQFF	TGTGCCAGCAGCCCGCGGTTCCTCAATGAGCAGTTCTTC
TRBV10-1	TRBD2	-	TRBJ2-7	CASSEASGLTYEQYF	TGCGCCAGCAGTGAGGCTAGCGGTCTCACCTACGAGCAGTACTTC
TRBV4-2	-	few	TRBJ1-1	CASSLGGRAEAFF	TGTGCCAGCAGCCTAGGGGGGCGGGCTGAAGCTTTCTTT
TRBV6-1	TRBD1	-	TRBJ2-7	CASRPGTGAYEQYF	TGTGCCAGCAGGCCCGGGACAGGGGCCTACGAGCAGTACTTC
TRBV28	TRBD2	-	TRBJ2-7	CASSPSGSGSYEQYF	TGTGCCAGCAGCCCTAGCGGGAGTGGTTCCTACGAGCAGTACTTC
TRBV10-3	-	-	TRBJ2-3	CAIKTYTDTQYF	TGTGCCATCAAGACGTACACAGATACGCAGTATTTT
TRBV9	TRBD1	-	TRBJ2-5	CASSVGRTGDPQETQYF	TGTGCCAGCAGCGTAGGTCGGACAGGCGACCCCCAAGAGACCCAGTACTTC
TRBV7-8	TRBD2	-	TRBJ2-7	CASSTPPWTSGRKHEQYF	TGTGCCAGCAGCACACCGCCATGGACTAGCGGGAGAAAACACGAGCAGTACTTC
TRBV10-1	-	-	TRBJ2-2	CASSEGGRNTGELFF	TGCGCCAGCAGTGAGGGAGGGAGGAACACCGGGGAGCTGTTTTTT
TRBV28	TRBD2	-	TRBJ2-1	CASSSLLAGVSYNEQFF	TGTGCCAGCAGTTCACTCCTAGCGGGAGTCTCCTACAATGAGCAGTTCTTC
TRBV19	-	-	TRBJ2-1	CASSIGIISYNEQFF	TGTGCCAGTAGTATAGGGATAATCTCCTACAATGAGCAGTTCTTC
TRBV5-1	-	-	TRBJ2-2	CASSWGDNWTGELFF	TGCGCCAGCAGCTGGGGGGACAACTGGACCGGGGAGCTGTTTTTT
TRBV15	TRBD2	-	TRBJ2-2	CATSRVTSGRAATGELFF	TGTGCCACCAGCAGAGTGACTAGCGGGAGGGCGGCCACCGGGGAGCTGTTTTTT
TRBV28	-	few	TRBJ1-1	CASVVLREAFF	TGTGCCAGCGTGGTGCTCCGCGAAGCTTTCTTT
TRBV4-1	-	-	TRBJ2-7	CASSQVDSLADYEQYF	TGCGCCAGCAGCCAAGTTGATTCACTAGCAGACTACGAGCAGTACTTC
TRBV5-6	-	-	TRBJ1-4	CASSLYRNEKLFF	TGTGCCAGCAGCTTGTATAGAAATGAAAAACTGTTTTTT
TRBV30	-	-	TRBJ2-5	CAWSQRGPAGRETQYF	TGTGCCTGGAGTCAGAGGGGCCCTGCGGGGAGAGAGACCCAGTACTTC
TRBV10-1	-	once	TRBJ2-5	CASIRTHQETQYF	TGCGCCAGCATTAGGACCCACCAAGAGACCCAGTACTTC
TRBV5-1	-	-	TRBJ1-4	CASSLLARGVNEKLFF	TGCGCCAGCAGCTTGCTCGCCAGGGGAGTAAATGAAAAACTGTTTTTT
TRBV5-5	-	-	TRBJ1-1	CASSLSLALSGTEAFF	TGTGCCAGCAGCCTCTCCTTGGCCCTGAGTGGGACTGAAGCTTTCTTT
TRBV7-8	-	-	TRBJ1-5	CASSLYPRGQRTSNQPQHF	TGTGCCAGCAGCCTTTACCCTAGGGGACAAAGGACGAGCAATCAGCCCCAGCATTTT
TRBV6-4	-	-	TRBJ1-5	CAPRPIYSNQPQHF	TGTGCCCCAAGGCCCATCTATAGCAATCAGCCCCAGCATTTT
TRBV18	TRBD1	-	TRBJ1-3	CASSPDRGSGNTIYF	TGTGCCAGCTCACCGGACAGGGGCTCTGGAAACACCATATATTTT
TRBV2	TRBD1	few	TRBJ1-5	CASSQDRVGQPQHF	TGTGCCAGCAGCCAGGACAGGGTCGGCCAGCCCCAGCATTTT
TRBV19	-	-	TRBJ2-1	CASSIKSTASYNEQFF	TGTGCCAGTAGTATTAAGTCTACAGCCTCCTACAATGAGCAGTTCTTC
TRBV18	-	-	TRBJ2-2	CASSPFETANTGELFF	TGTGCCAGCTCACCATTTGAAACAGCGAACACCGGGGAGCTGTTTTTT
TRBV4-2	TRBD2	-	TRBJ2-7	CASSQEFGREGEQYF	TGTGCCAGCAGCCAAGAATTCGGGCGGGAGGGCGAGCAGTACTTC
TRBV30	-	-	TRBJ1-3	CAWSAWRTKGNTIYF	TGTGCCTGGAGTGCTTGGAGGACGAAAGGAAACACCATATATTTT